This T cell receptor (beta chain) originates from a study of T cells in Graves' hyperthyroidism and ophthalmopathy. V was cut by 3 bases and J by 8 bases, with 11 bases left in between. There are 13 residues in the CDR3. Germline V lookup: CDR1 KGHSH, CDR2 LQKENI. TCR beta CDR3 region amplification was performed from RNA transcripts. HTBI primers drove first-round RT-PCR of the TCR CDR3. TCRdb redid the calling of the multiplex PCR reads with MiXCR, one entry per CDR3 protein. The sample lists hundreds of thousands of distinct CDR3 sequences; 13% to 15% were seen once. Diagnosis relied on clinical symptoms, serum thyroxine and TRAb, thyroid ultrasound and orbital computed tomography. Findings and caveats of the study: Researchers report that a 13 V-J model separated ophthalmopathy from stable hyperthyroidism.

This clonotype was seen repeatedly, ten times or more. Its antigen is still unknown. The receptor was derived from a woman aged 18-35 years with Graves' hyperthyroidism. The sequencing sample was made of blood. The rearrangement links TRBV18 to TRBJ1-5; a weak D match, TRBD1 (5 bases). For the CDR3, the DNA is TGTGCCAGCTCACCGGGGGTCCGCGAGCCCCAGCATTTT. It yields the protein CASSPGVREPQHF.